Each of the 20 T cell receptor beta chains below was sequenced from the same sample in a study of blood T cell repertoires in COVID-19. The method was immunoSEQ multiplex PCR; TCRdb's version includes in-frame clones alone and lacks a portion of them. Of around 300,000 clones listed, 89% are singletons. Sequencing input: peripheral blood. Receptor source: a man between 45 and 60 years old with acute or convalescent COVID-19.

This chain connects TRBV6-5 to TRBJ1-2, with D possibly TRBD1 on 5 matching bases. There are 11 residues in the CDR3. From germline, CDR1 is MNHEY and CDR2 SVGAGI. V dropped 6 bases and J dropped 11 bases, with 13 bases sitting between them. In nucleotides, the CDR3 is TGTGCCAGCAGGGGGCACTACGATTACACCTTC. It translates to CASRGHYDYTF.

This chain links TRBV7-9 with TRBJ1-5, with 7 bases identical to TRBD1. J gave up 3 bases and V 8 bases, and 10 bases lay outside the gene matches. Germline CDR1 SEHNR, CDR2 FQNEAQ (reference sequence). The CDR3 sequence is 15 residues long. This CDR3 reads CASAKGRGNNQPQHF. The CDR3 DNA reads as TGTGCCAGCGCTAAAGGCAGGGGGAACAATCAGCCCCAGCATTTT.

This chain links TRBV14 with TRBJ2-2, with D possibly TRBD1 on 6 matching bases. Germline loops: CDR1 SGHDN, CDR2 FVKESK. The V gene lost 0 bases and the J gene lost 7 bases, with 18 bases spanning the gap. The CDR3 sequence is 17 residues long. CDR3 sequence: CASSQENRDFWGGELFF. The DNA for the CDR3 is TGTGCCAGCAGCCAAGAAAACAGGGATTTCTGGGGCGGGGAGCTGTTTTTT.

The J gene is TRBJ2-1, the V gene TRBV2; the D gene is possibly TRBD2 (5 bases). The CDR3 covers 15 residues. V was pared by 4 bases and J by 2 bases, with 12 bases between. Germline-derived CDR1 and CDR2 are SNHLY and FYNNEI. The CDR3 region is CASSVGLAAYNEQFF. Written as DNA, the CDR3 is TGTGCCAGCAGTGTAGGGCTAGCCGCCTACAATGAGCAGTTCTTC.

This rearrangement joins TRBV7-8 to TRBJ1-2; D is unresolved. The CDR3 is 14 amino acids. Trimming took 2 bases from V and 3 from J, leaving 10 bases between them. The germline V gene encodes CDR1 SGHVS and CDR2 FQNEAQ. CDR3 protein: CASSLSGVDYGYTF. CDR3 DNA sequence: TGTGCCAGCAGCTTAAGCGGGGTTGACTATGGCTACACCTTC. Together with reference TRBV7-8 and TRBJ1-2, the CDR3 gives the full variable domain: GAGVSQSPRYKVAKRGQDVALRCDPISGHVSLFWYQQALGQGPEFLTYFQNEAQLDKSGLPSDRFFAERPEGSVSTLKIQRTQQEDSAVYLCASSLSGVDYGYTFGSGTRLTVV.

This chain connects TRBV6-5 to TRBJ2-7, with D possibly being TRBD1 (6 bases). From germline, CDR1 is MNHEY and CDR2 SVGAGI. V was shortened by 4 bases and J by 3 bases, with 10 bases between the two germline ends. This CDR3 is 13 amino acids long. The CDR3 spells CASSLQGFYEQYF. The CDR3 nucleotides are TGTGCCAGCAGTTTACAGGGATTCTACGAGCAGTACTTC.

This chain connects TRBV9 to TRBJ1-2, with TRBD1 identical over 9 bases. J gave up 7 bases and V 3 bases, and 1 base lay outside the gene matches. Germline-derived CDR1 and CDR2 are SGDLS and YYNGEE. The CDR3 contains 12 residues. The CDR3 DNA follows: TGTGCCAGCAGCGAGGACAGGGGTGGCTACACCTTC. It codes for CASSEDRGGYTF.

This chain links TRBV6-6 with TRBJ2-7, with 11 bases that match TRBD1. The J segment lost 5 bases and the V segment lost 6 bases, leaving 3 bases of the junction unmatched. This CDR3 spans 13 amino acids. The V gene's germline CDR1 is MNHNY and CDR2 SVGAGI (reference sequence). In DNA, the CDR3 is TGTGCCAGCAGGAGGACAGGGGGCGACGAGCAGTACTTC. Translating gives CASRRTGGDEQYF.

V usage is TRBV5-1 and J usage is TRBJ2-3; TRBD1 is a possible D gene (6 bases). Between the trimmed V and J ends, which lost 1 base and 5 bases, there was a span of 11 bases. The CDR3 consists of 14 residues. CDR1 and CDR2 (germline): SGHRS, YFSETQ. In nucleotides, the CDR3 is TGCGCCAGCAGCTTGAGGCAGGGGAAAGATACGCAGTATTTT. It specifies CASSLRQGKDTQYF.

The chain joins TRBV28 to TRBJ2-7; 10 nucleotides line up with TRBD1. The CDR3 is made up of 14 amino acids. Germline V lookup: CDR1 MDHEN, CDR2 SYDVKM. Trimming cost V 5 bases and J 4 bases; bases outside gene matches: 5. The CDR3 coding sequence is TGTGCCAGCAGTACGGGACAGGGGTTTTACGAGCAGTACTTC. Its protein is CASSTGQGFYEQYF.

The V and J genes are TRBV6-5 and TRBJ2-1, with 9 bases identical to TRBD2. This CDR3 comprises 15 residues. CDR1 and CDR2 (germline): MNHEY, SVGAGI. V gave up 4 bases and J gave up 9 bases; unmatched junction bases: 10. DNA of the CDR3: TGTGCCAGCAGTTTGACTAGCGGCTCCCTGGGTGAGCAGTTCTTC. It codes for CASSLTSGSLGEQFF.

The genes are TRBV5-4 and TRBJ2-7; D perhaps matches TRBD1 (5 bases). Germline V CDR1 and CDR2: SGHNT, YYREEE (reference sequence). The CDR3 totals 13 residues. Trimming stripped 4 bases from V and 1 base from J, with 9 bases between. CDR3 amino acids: CASSPKGSYEQYF. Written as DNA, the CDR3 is TGTGCCAGCAGCCCTAAGGGGTCCTACGAGCAGTACTTC. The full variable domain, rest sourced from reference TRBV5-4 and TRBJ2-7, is ETGVTQSPTHLIKTRGQQVTLRCSSQSGHNTVSWYQQALGQGPQFIFQYYREEENGRGNFPPRFSGLQFPNYSSELNVNALELDDSALYLCASSPKGSYEQYFGPGTRLTVT.

This chain's CDR3 is CASSLAVGRDQGYTF. The CDR3 bases are TGTGCCAGCAGCTTAGCGGTAGGCAGGGATCAGGGCTACACCTTC. The rearrangement links TRBV7-2 to TRBJ1-2; TRBD1 is a possible D gene (5 bases). CDR3 length equals 15 residues. Trimming left V 0 bases short and J 8 bases short, with 16 bases between. Germline CDR1 reads SGHTA; CDR2 reads FQGNSA.

The CDR3 sequence is CASVRTGGSFGYGYTF. The CDR3 bases are TGTGCTAGTGTTCGGACAGGGGGGTCTTTTGGCTATGGCTACACCTTC. The chain joins TRBV12-5 to TRBJ1-2; TRBD1 agrees at 10 bases. CDR3 length: 16 residues. In germline, CDR1 is LGHNT, CDR2 FRNRAP. J gave up 4 bases and V 7 bases, and 12 bases lay outside the gene matches.

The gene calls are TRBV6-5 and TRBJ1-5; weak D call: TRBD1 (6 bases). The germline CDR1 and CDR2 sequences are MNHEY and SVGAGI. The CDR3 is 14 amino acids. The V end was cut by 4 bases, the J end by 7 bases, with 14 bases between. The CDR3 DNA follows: TGTGCCAGCAGTTCTCGGGGGGCTGGACAGCCCCAGCATTTT. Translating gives CASSSRGAGQPQHF.

Here the CDR3 reads CASSLARQGGTEAFF. The CDR3 bases are TGTGCCAGCAGCTTAGCCCGACAGGGAGGAACTGAAGCTTTCTTT. This chain connects TRBV7-9 to TRBJ1-1; TRBD1 agrees at 7 bases. CDR3 length equals 15 residues. Germline CDR1 is SEHNR and CDR2 is FQNEAQ (reference sequence). V shed 0 bases and J 5 bases; nucleotides not matched to a gene: 6.

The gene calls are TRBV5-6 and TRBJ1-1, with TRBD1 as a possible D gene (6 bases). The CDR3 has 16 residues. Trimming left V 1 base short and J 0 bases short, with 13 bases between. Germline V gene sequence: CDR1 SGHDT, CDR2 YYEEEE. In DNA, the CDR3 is TGTGCCAGCAGCTTGTCCGGCAGGGGAGTGAACACTGAAGCTTTCTTT. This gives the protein CASSLSGRGVNTEAFF.

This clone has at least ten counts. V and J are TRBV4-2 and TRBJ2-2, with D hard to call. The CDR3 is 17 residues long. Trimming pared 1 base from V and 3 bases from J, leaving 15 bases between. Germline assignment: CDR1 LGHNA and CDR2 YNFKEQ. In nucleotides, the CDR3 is TGTGCCAGCAGCCAAGGACTTAGAAGGCCAGACACCGGGGAGCTGTTTTTT. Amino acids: CASSQGLRRPDTGELFF.

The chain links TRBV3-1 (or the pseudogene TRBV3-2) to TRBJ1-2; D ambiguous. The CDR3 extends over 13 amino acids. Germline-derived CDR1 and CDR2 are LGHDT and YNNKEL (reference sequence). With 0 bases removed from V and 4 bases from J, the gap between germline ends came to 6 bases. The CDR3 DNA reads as TGTGCCAGCAGCCAAGAGGGCAGCTATGGCTACACCTTC. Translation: CASSQEGSYGYTF.

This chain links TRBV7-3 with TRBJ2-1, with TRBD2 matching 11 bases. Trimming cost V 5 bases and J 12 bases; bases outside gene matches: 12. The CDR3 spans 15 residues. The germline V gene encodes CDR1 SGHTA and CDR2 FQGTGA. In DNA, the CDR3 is TGTGCCAGCAGCCCCTCCGCGGTAGCGGGGGGGCGGCAGTTCTTC. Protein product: CASSPSAVAGGRQFF. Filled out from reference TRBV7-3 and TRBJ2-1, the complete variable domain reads GAGVSQTPSNKVTEKGKYVELRCDPISGHTALYWYRQSLGQGPEFLIYFQGTGAADDSGLPNDRFFAVRPEGSVSTLKIQRTERGDSAVYLCASSPSAVAGGRQFFGPGTRLTVL.